The clone carrying this T cell receptor (beta chain) appeared a single time. Libraries were prepared by immunoSEQ multiplex PCR; TCRdb keeps only in-frame clonotypes and omits some of them. The table records 250,000 to 350,000 clones, roughly 90% of them present only once. The data are from a study of blood T cell repertoires in COVID-19. Turning to the study itself: The cDNA or gDNA used as material had been derived from T cells, B-cell-depleted T cells, or PBMCs.

Participants were placed into cohorts based on the clinical history they reported. Trimming shortened V by 4 bases and J by 6 bases, and 10 bases separated the two germline ends. The CDR3 loop spans 13 amino acids. The source is a young woman with acute COVID-19. Sequences were obtained from PBMCs or T cells enriched from blood (not recorded which). V is TRBV12-3 or TRBV12-4 and J is TRBJ2-1, with a possible D match to TRBD1 (6 bases). Here the CDR3 reads CASSWDTGNEQFF. The CDR3 coding sequence is TGTGCCAGCAGTTGGGACACTGGCAATGAGCAGTTCTTC.